The rows below give T cell receptor beta chains drawn from one sample of a study of T cell responses to AZD1222 COVID-19 vaccine. This table comes from immunoSEQ multiplex PCR, and its TCRdb copy is limited to in-frame clones, with some not included. The table has about 150,000 clones, around 94% seen once. Sequenced material: peripheral blood, taken on day 0 of AZD1222 vaccination. Receptors were obtained from an adult in good health. Both conserved end residues are part of each CDR3. A D gene is named only where the DNA matches it firmly. The size entry is marked missing in some rows and otherwise reads once, few, many or a size class.

16	TRBV5-4	TRBJ2-3	NA	NA	TGTGCCAGCAGCTTGGCCCGAGGAGGGCGCACAGATACGCAGTATTTT	CASSLARGGRTDTQYF
14	TRBV4-1	TRBJ1-4	NA	NA	TGCGCCAGCAGCAAGAGGGTGAACAATGAAAAACTGTTTTTT	CASSKRVNNEKLFF
15	TRBV6-5	TRBJ1-1	TRBD1	NA	TGTGCCAGCAGTTACTCAACAGGGGGGGGTACTGAAGCTTTCTTT	CASSYSTGGGTEAFF
14	TRBV30	TRBJ2-2	NA	NA	TGTGCCTGGAGCTACGGAGTATGGACCGGGGAGCTGTTTTTT	CAWSYGVWTGELFF
17	TRBV5-1	TRBJ2-3	NA	few	TGCGCCAGCAGCTCTCCGAGTTCAGGGGTCCTTGTGGATACGCAGTATTTT	CASSSPSSGVLVDTQYF
16	TRBV30	TRBJ1-1	NA	NA	TGTGCCTGGAGTGTACCGAGGGGCCACCCCTTCACTGAAGCTTTCTTT	CAWSVPRGHPFTEAFF
16	TRBV6-5	TRBJ2-2	TRBD1	NA	TGTGCCAGCAGTTATCAGGGGGCGTATTACACCGGGGAGCTGTTTTTT	CASSYQGAYYTGELFF
14	TRBV2	TRBJ1-2	NA	NA	TGTGCCAGCAGTGAGATGCGGTCGTTGTATGGCTACACCTTC	CASSEMRSLYGYTF
13	TRBV5-1	TRBJ1-1	TRBD1	NA	TGCGCCAGCAGCTTGGGGACAGGCAATGAAGCTTTCTTT	CASSLGTGNEAFF
14	TRBV19	TRBJ1-1	NA	NA	TGTGCCAGTAGTGCCCGGGGAGGGTGGGCTGAAGCTTTCTTT	CASSARGGWAEAFF
15	TRBV14	TRBJ1-1	NA	NA	TGTGCCAGCAGCAAAAGGGGCAGGGGGAACACTGAAGCTTTCTTT	CASSKRGRGNTEAFF
14	TRBV6-2/TRBV6-3	TRBJ1-1	NA	NA	TGTGCCAGCAGTTATCAAACGGATAACACTGAAGCTTTCTTT	CASSYQTDNTEAFF
15	TRBV5-4	TRBJ1-1	NA	NA	TGTGCCAGCAGCTCAATCGGGGGCGGTAACACTGAAGCTTTCTTT	CASSSIGGGNTEAFF
13	TRBV6-5	TRBJ2-6	NA	once	TGTGCCAGCAGCCTTTCTGGGGCCAACGTCCTGACTTTC	CASSLSGANVLTF
15	TRBV28	TRBJ1-4	TRBD1	NA	TGTGCCAGCAGTGGAGTGACAGGGAAGAGTGAAAAACTGTTTTTT	CASSGVTGKSEKLFF
13	TRBV12-3/TRBV12-4	TRBJ2-1	NA	NA	TGTGCCAGCAGTTTAGCCGGGGGACCTGAGCAGTTCTTC	CASSLAGGPEQFF